One and the same sample provided the 24 T cell receptor beta chains below, sequenced in a study of cytomegalovirus exposure and HLA in healthy donors. The PCR contained 60 Vbeta and 13 Jbeta primers. Clones were read by immunoSEQ multiplex PCR, and TCRdb kept only the in-frame ones, dropping some. The data contain some 74,000 clones, over 70% of them singletons. Input material: PBMCs. Receptors were obtained from a male donor in good health and CMV-seronegative.

CDR3 bases: TGTGCCAGCAGCCTTGCGGGGACTAGAGCAGATACGCAGTATTTT. Translation: CASSLAGTRADTQYF. The chain recombines TRBV7-9 with TRBJ2-3; 8 bases fit TRBD2. Losses at the gene ends were 5 bases for V and 4 bases for J; bases not matched to a gene: 8. CDR3 length equals 15 residues. The germline CDR1 and CDR2 sequences are SEHNR and FQNEAQ (reference sequence).

This chain uses TRBV19 with TRBJ1-3, with TRBD1 identical over 8 bases. CDR1 and CDR2 (germline): LNHDA, SQIVND (reference sequence). The CDR3 length is 14 residues. V was pared by 9 bases and J by 4 bases, with 8 bases of the junction left unmatched. The CDR3 region has the DNA TGTGCCAGCTCAAACAGGGGGATGGGAAACACCATATATTTT. This gives the protein CASSNRGMGNTIYF.

The chain is built from TRBV5-1 and TRBJ2-5; 9 bases fit TRBD2. The J call may be wrong; the DNA end is better matched by TRBJ2-7. CDR3 size: 15 residues. CDR1 and CDR2 (germline): SGHRS, YFSETQ. CDR3 DNA sequence: TGCGCCAGCAGAGAACTAGCGGGTACGACCTACGAGCAGTACTTC. Protein: CASRELAGTTYEQYF.

The chain employs TRBV23-1 and TRBJ1-1; maybe TRBD1 (5 bases). TRBV23-1 is designated an ORF whose function remains uncertain. There are 11 residues in the CDR3. Between the trimmed V and J ends, which lost 9 bases and 6 bases, there was a span of 11 bases. The CDR3 reads CARDGGPEAFF. CDR3 nucleotides: TGCGCCAGGGACGGGGGTCCTGAAGCTTTCTTT.

V usage is TRBV27 and J usage is TRBJ1-2; TRBD1 might be the D (5 bases). The CDR3 has 14 amino acids. The germline V gene has CDR1 MNHEY and CDR2 SMNVEV (reference sequence). Trimming shortened V by 3 bases and J by 5 bases, and 13 bases separated the two germline ends. CDR3 amino acids: CASSFGQGVYGYTF. The CDR3 DNA reads TGTGCCAGCAGTTTCGGGCAGGGCGTTTATGGCTACACCTTC.

The chain uses TRBV6-5 and TRBJ1-5; D unresolved. The CDR3 sequence is 14 residues long. The V gene's germline CDR1 is MNHEY and CDR2 SVGAGI. V was trimmed by 6 bases and J by 2 bases, leaving 11 bases between them. The CDR3 spells CASSSSAGNQPQHF. The CDR3 DNA is TGTGCCAGCAGCTCCTCCGCAGGCAATCAGCCCCAGCATTTT.

The chain combines TRBV28 with TRBJ1-2, with 7 bases aligning to TRBD1. V trimming: 5 bases; J trimming: 2 bases; junction bases outside the gene matches: 11. The CDR3 sequence is 16 residues long. Per the germline V gene, CDR1 is MDHEN and CDR2 is SYDVKM. CDR3 in DNA: TGTGCCAGCAGTCCCTTGACCGGGACAGCGAACTATGGCTACACCTTC. This codes for CASSPLTGTANYGYTF.

The rearrangement uses TRBV4-1 and TRBJ1-1; perhaps TRBD1 as D (5 bases). The CDR3 runs to 15 residues. The V and J ends lost 0 bases and 5 bases respectively, with 13 bases between them. Germline CDR1 reads MGHRA; CDR2 reads YSYEKL. CDR3 sequence (DNA): TGCGCCAGCAGCCAAGAATCTATTCGGGGGACTGAAGCTTTCTTT. Its translation is CASSQESIRGTEAFF.

This chain connects TRBV30 to TRBJ2-5, with D maybe TRBD2 (6 bases). V lost 6 bases, J lost 1 base, and 12 bases lay in between. The germline gives CDR1 GTSNPN, CDR2 SVGIG (reference sequence). The CDR3 length is 13 residues. The CDR3 DNA is TGTGCCTGTAGTCGGGGGACCCAAGAGACCCAGTACTTC. It translates to CACSRGTQETQYF.

The rearrangement joins TRBV18 to TRBJ2-3; 9 positions match TRBD2. Germline trimming cut 3 bases from V and 5 bases from J; bases unmatched to any gene: 12. The V gene's germline CDR1 is KGHSH and CDR2 LQKENI. CDR3 size: 17 residues. For the CDR3, the DNA is TGTGCCAGCTCACCCGTCGGTAGCGGGAGTAGGGGAGATACGCAGTATTTT. Translation: CASSPVGSGSRGDTQYF.

The chain recombines TRBV29-1 with TRBJ1-5; 8 nucleotides align to TRBD1. V was pared by 6 bases and J by 3 bases, with 4 bases of the junction left unmatched. Germline V gene data show CDR1 as SQVTM and CDR2 as ANQGSEA. This CDR3 has 13 amino acids. The CDR3 reads CSVGQGFNQPQHF. For the CDR3, the DNA is TGCAGCGTCGGACAGGGTTTCAATCAGCCCCAGCATTTT. The entire variable domain, with the rest obtained from reference TRBV29-1 and TRBJ1-5, is as follows: SAVISQKPSRDICQRGTSLTIQCQVDSQVTMMFWYRQQPGQSLTLIATANQGSEATYESGFVIDKFPISRPNLTFSTLTVSNMSPEDSSIYLCSVGQGFNQPQHFGDGTRLSIL.

The chain joins TRBV20-1 to TRBJ2-1; 7 bases align to TRBD1. The length of the CDR3 is 11 residues. Germline V gives CDR1 DFQATT, CDR2 SNEGSKA (reference sequence). V shed 0 bases, J shed 16 bases, and the junction held 6 bases outside the gene matches. Here the CDR3 reads CSARDQGTEFF. The CDR3 region has the DNA TGCAGTGCTAGAGATCAAGGGACAGAATTCTTC.

V usage is TRBV27 and J usage is TRBJ2-1, with 8 bases that match TRBD2. Looked up from germline, CDR1 is MNHEY and CDR2 is SMNVEV (reference sequence). Losses at the gene ends were 1 base for V and 0 bases for J; bases not matched to a gene: 5. The CDR3 loop spans 17 amino acids. CDR3 nucleotides: TGTGCCAGCAGTTTATTTGGCGGGAGGAGCTCCTACAATGAGCAGTTCTTC. Protein product: CASSLFGGRSSYNEQFF.

The J gene is TRBJ2-5, the V gene TRBV4-1, with 9 positions matching TRBD2. The V and J ends lost 0 bases and 4 bases, in that order; junction bases with no gene match: 3. CDR1 is MGHRA and CDR2 is YSYEKL in the germline V gene. The CDR3 is made up of 15 amino acids. CDR3: CASSQEKGLAETQYF. CDR3 sequence (DNA): TGCGCCAGCAGCCAAGAGAAGGGACTAGCAGAGACCCAGTACTTC.

V usage is TRBV28 and J usage is TRBJ1-2; TRBD1 matches 8 bases. CDR3 length equals 17 residues. V was pared by 1 base and J by 4 bases, with 11 bases of the junction left unmatched. Germline-derived CDR1 and CDR2 are MDHEN and SYDVKM. The chain's CDR3 is CASSLSGQGFSRYGYTF. In nucleotides, the CDR3 is TGTGCCAGCAGTTTATCCGGACAGGGTTTTTCACGCTATGGCTACACCTTC.

The chain uses TRBV5-1 and TRBJ2-3, with TRBD2 matching over 8 bases. The CDR3 loop spans 15 amino acids. J gave up 0 bases and V 2 bases, and 2 bases lay outside the gene matches. Germline V gives CDR1 SGHRS, CDR2 YFSETQ. CDR3: CASSFSGVSTDTQYF. In DNA form, the CDR3 reads TGCGCCAGCAGCTTTAGCGGGGTTAGCACAGATACGCAGTATTTT.

This clone has only a few counts. The chain uses TRBV19 and TRBJ1-6; 7 bases align to TRBD1. The length of the CDR3 is 14 residues. After removal of 5 bases from V and 4 bases from J, the junction contained 2 bases not matched to a gene. CDR1 is LNHDA and CDR2 is SQIVND in the germline V gene (reference sequence). The CDR3 nucleotides read TGTGCCAGTAGTTTGGGACAGTATAATTCACCCCTCCACTTT. Protein: CASSLGQYNSPLHF.

The chain employs TRBV21-1 and TRBJ2-1; the listed D gene, TRBD2, was not tested against the DNA. TRBV21-1 is classified as a pseudogene. This CDR3 has 11 residues. CDR3 loop: CASSLHNEQFF. CDR3 nucleotides: TGTGCCAGCAGCCTACACAATGAGCAGTTCTTC.

The chain couples TRBV19 to TRBJ1-5; D is unclear. The germline V gene encodes CDR1 LNHDA and CDR2 SQIVND (reference sequence). This CDR3 is 16 amino acids long. V gave up 5 bases and J gave up 6 bases, with 20 bases separating them. The CDR3 is CASSQIIGQRSQPQHF. The CDR3 DNA reads TGTGCCAGTAGTCAAATAATTGGGCAGAGAAGTCAGCCCCAGCATTTT. Combining the CDR3 with reference TRBV19 and TRBJ1-5 gives the whole variable domain DGGITQSPKYLFRKEGQNVTLSCEQNLNHDAMYWYRQDPGQGLRLIYYSQIVNDFQKGDIAEGYSVSREKKESFPLTVTSAQKNPTAFYLCASSQIIGQRSQPQHFGDGTRLSIL.

This clone was counted once. At one of its ends the junction is not consistent with the germline gene, which may arise from a read error. This chain links TRBV5-1 with TRBJ2-3; a possible D gene is TRBD1 (5 bases). CDR3 length equals 16 residues. CDR1 and CDR2 from the germline V gene are SGHRS and YFSETQ. CDR3 sequence reads: CASRPGQSFRTDAQYF. The CDR3, as DNA: TGCGCCAGCAGACCTGGACAATCCTTTCGCACAGATGCGCAGTATTTT.

The chain recombines TRBV5-1 with TRBJ2-7, with D unclear. Looked up from germline, CDR1 is SGHRS and CDR2 is YFSETQ. V dropped 3 bases and J dropped 3 bases, with 25 bases sitting between them. The CDR3 runs 18 residues. The DNA of the CDR3 is TGCGCCAGCAGCTCACAGCCCAATTGGGTCTCCCCGGTCTACGAGCAGTACTTC. The encoded protein is CASSSQPNWVSPVYEQYF.

The V gene is TRBV5-1, the J gene TRBJ1-5; D might be TRBD1 (5 bases). The CDR3 contains 16 residues. Deletions cut 0 bases from V and 4 bases from J, with 14 bases between. Germline values: CDR1 SGHRS, CDR2 YFSETQ. CDR3 protein: CASSLGAGGTNQPQHF. The CDR3 DNA reads as TGCGCCAGCAGCTTGGGGGCCGGGGGGACTAATCAGCCCCAGCATTTT.

V gene TRBV28 combines with J gene TRBJ1-5, with 10 bases lining up with TRBD1. Germline V lookup: CDR1 MDHEN, CDR2 SYDVKM. CDR3 length: 16 residues. Trimming removed 7 bases from V and 4 bases from J; junction bases left unmatched: 10. The CDR3: CASTLIGDRGNQPQHF. Written as DNA, the CDR3 is TGTGCCAGCACCTTGATTGGGGACAGGGGAAATCAGCCCCAGCATTTT.

The rearrangement uses TRBV6-5 and TRBJ2-7; 7 nucleotides agree with TRBD2. Germline CDR1 and CDR2: MNHEY and SVGAGI. The CDR3 sequence is 14 residues long. V lost 0 bases to trimming and J lost 4 bases; unmatched junction nucleotides: 3. In DNA, the CDR3 is TGTGCCAGCAGTTACTCCCTAGCGGAGTACGAGCAGTACTTC. It specifies CASSYSLAEYEQYF.